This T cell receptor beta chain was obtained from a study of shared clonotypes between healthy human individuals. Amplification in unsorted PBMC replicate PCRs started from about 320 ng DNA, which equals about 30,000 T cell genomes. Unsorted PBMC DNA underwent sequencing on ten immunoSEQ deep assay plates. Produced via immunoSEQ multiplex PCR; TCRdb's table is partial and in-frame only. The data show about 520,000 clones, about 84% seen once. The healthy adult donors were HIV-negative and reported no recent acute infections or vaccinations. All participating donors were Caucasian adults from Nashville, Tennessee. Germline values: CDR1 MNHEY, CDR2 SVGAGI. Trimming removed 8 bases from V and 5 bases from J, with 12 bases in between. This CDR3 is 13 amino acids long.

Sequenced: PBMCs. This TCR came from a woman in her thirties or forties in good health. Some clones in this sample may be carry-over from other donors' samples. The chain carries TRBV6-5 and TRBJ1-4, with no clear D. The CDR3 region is CASAGQRNEKLFF. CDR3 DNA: TGTGCCAGCGCTGGTCAGAGAAATGAAAAACTGTTTTTT.